This record looks at one T cell receptor (beta chain) sequence and its context. Every PCR got spiked synthetic TCR analog templates. Generated by immunoSEQ multiplex PCR, the TCRdb table keeps only in-frame clones and is missing some. Of tens of thousands of clones listed, 80% to 95% are singletons. The sample comes from a study of PD-L1 blockade in urothelial cancer. Across the study: Investigators checked blood 3 weeks (second dose) and 6 weeks after treatment start. T cell content in blood samples showed a median of about 140,000.

The CDR3 totals 14 residues. The V and J ends lost 3 bases and 6 bases respectively, with 14 bases between them. Germline lookup yields CDR1 MNHEY and CDR2 SMNVEV (reference sequence). Time point reported: peripheral blood 6 weeks after treatment start. Each patient gave between 1 and 8 samples, pretreatment and on-treatment. This rearrangement joins TRBV27 to TRBJ1-2; D may be TRBD1 (5 bases). The sample consisted of PBMCs, taken around atezolizumab (anti-PD-L1) treatment. The clonotype originates from a woman older than 75 with urothelial cancer. This CDR3 is CASSFGADADGYTF. DNA for the CDR3: TGTGCCAGCAGTTTTGGGGCGGACGCGGATGGCTACACCTTC.